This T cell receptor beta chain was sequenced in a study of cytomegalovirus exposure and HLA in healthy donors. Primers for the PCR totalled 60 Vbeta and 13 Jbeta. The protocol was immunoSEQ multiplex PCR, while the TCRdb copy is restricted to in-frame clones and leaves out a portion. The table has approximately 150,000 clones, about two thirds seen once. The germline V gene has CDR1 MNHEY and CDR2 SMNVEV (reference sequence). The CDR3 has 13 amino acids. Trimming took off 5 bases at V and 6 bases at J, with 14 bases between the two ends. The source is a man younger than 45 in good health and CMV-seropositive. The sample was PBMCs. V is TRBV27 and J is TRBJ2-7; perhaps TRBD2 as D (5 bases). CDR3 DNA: TGTGCCAGCAGTCCCAACGGGGTCGGCGAGCAGTACTTC. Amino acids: CASSPNGVGEQYF.